These T cell receptor beta chains were read from a single sample in a study of blood T cell repertoires in COVID-19. This table comes from immunoSEQ multiplex PCR, and its TCRdb copy is limited to in-frame clones, with some not included. The table has around 70,000 clones, about 88% seen once; the top ten hold roughly 10%. The sample comprised peripheral blood. The receptors come from a human donor in a cohort sampled during active COVID-19. Both conserved end residues are part of each CDR3. A D gene is named only where the DNA matches it firmly. The listing skips clone size in some rows; elsewhere it reads once, few, many or a size class.

clone_size d_call j_call v_call cdr3_aa cdr3_nt
once TRBD2 TRBJ2-5 TRBV7-2 CASSGPSGRVETQYF TGTGCCAGCAGCGGACCTAGCGGGAGGGTGGAGACCCAGTACTTC
- - TRBJ2-3 TRBV2 CASIYDPDPGETDTQYF TGTGCCAGCATTTATGATCCCGACCCAGGGGAAACAGATACGCAGTATTTT
- TRBD2 TRBJ2-5 TRBV10-3 CAISVYGTSGSRETQYF TGTGCCATCAGTGTTTATGGGACTAGCGGGAGCCGAGAGACCCAGTACTTC
- TRBD1 TRBJ1-6 TRBV30 CAWSSGTGDNSPLHF TGTGCCTGGAGCTCCGGGACAGGGGACAATTCACCCCTCCACTTT
- - TRBJ2-7 TRBV7-9 CASSLSGSGPYEQYF TGTGCCAGCAGCTTATCGGGAAGCGGCCCCTACGAGCAGTACTTC
- TRBD1 TRBJ1-2 TRBV27 CASRRQGNPVIDYGYTF TGTGCCAGCAGACGACAGGGTAATCCCGTAATCGACTATGGCTACACCTTC
- - TRBJ2-3 TRBV11-2 CASSLDRADTQYF TGTGCCAGCAGCTTAGATCGAGCAGATACGCAGTATTTT
- - TRBJ2-5 TRBV11-2 CASSWAGTGAETQYF TGTGCCAGCAGCTGGGCGGGAACCGGGGCAGAGACCCAGTACTTC
once TRBD2 TRBJ2-3 TRBV4-2 CASSQWVGGLEADTQYF TGTGCCAGCAGCCAATGGGTAGGAGGACTAGAGGCAGATACGCAGTATTTT
- TRBD1 TRBJ1-4 TRBV5-8 CASSLATGTGEKLFF TGTGCCAGCAGCTTGGCCACCGGGACAGGGGAAAAACTGTTTTTT
- TRBD2 TRBJ2-5 TRBV5-1 CASSSGLAGGQETQYF TGCGCCAGCAGCTCGGGACTAGCGGGAGGGCAAGAGACCCAGTACTTC
- - TRBJ2-7 TRBV13 CASSLGRDEQYF TGTGCCAGCAGCTTGGGCAGGGACGAGCAGTACTTC
- - TRBJ2-1 TRBV18 CASSPPASYNEQFF TGTGCCAGCTCACCACCAGCCTCCTACAATGAGCAGTTCTTC
- TRBD1 TRBJ2-2 TRBV7-9 CASSSRRTGTGELFF TGTGCCAGCAGCTCTCGGAGGACAGGCACCGGGGAGCTGTTTTTT
- TRBD1 TRBJ1-1 TRBV6-5 CASSSYNQGAEAFF TGTGCCAGCAGTTCTTACAATCAGGGGGCTGAAGCTTTCTTT
- TRBD2 TRBJ2-1 TRBV11-1 CASSFSGRVDNEQFF TGTGCCAGCAGCTTTAGCGGGAGAGTCGACAATGAGCAGTTCTTC
once - TRBJ2-5 TRBV7-3 CASSLVQQETQYF TGTGCCAGCAGCTTAGTACAGCAAGAGACCCAGTACTTC
- TRBD1 TRBJ1-1 TRBV2 CASTGQGITEAFF TGTGCCAGCACGGGACAGGGGATCACTGAAGCTTTCTTT
- - TRBJ2-7 TRBV15 CATSRGRTNLYEQYF TGTGCCACCAGCAGAGGGAGGACCAATTTGTACGAGCAGTACTTC
- - TRBJ1-2 TRBV6-5 CASSYSQGRGGYTF TGTGCCAGCAGTTACTCTCAGGGGCGCGGGGGCTACACCTTC
- TRBD2 TRBJ2-2 TRBV19 CASSSRQRERTGELFF TGTGCCAGTAGTTCCCGACAGCGGGAGAGGACCGGGGAGCTGTTTTTT
- TRBD1 TRBJ2-3 TRBV6-4 CASSQRQGSDTQYF TGTGCCAGCAGTCAACGACAGGGTTCAGATACGCAGTATTTT
- - TRBJ1-1 TRBV7-9 CASSLGASPEAFF TGTGCCAGCAGCTTAGGAGCTTCGCCTGAAGCTTTCTTT
- - TRBJ2-5 TRBV6-4 CASRAGTQETQYF TGTGCCAGCAGGGCGGGGACCCAAGAGACCCAGTACTTC
- TRBD1 TRBJ2-1 TRBV7-9 CASSLAGTGRNEQFF TGTGCCAGCAGCTTAGCCGGGACAGGGAGGAATGAGCAGTTCTTC
- TRBD1 TRBJ1-5 TRBV7-2 CASNTGGAKNQPQHF TGTGCCAGCAATACAGGGGGCGCGAAAAATCAGCCCCAGCATTTT
- - TRBJ2-4 TRBV2 CASSEDRNKNIQYF TGTGCCAGCAGCGAAGACAGGAACAAAAACATTCAGTACTTC
- TRBD1 TRBJ1-2 TRBV6-5 CASSYTGEVGGYTF TGTGCCAGCAGTTACACAGGGGAAGTTGGGGGCTACACCTTC
- TRBD1 TRBJ2-2 TRBV28 CASSRGQMGTGELFF TGTGCCAGCAGCCGGGGACAGATGGGCACCGGGGAGCTGTTTTTT
- - TRBJ2-1 TRBV12-3/TRBV12-4 CASSHYNEQFF TGTGCCAGCAGTCATTACAATGAGCAGTTCTTC
- TRBD2 TRBJ2-5 TRBV27 CASKGLAGGWETQYF TGTGCCAGCAAGGGGTTAGCGGGAGGATGGGAGACCCAGTACTTC
- - TRBJ1-6 TRBV2 CASSAAYNSPLHF TGTGCCAGCAGTGCGGCCTATAATTCACCCCTCCACTTT
- TRBD1 TRBJ1-2 TRBV6-5 CASSTGTGNGYTF TGTGCCAGCAGTACCGGGACAGGGAATGGCTACACCTTC
- TRBD1 TRBJ1-5 TRBV7-9 CASSTGVTDNQPQHF TGTGCCAGCAGCACAGGGGTCACGGATAATCAGCCCCAGCATTTT
- - TRBJ2-7 TRBV12-3/TRBV12-4 CASSFGSLNEQYF TGTGCCAGCAGTTTTGGTAGTCTGAACGAGCAGTACTTC
- - TRBJ1-5 TRBV10-3 CAISEPDQPQHF TGTGCCATCAGTGAGCCCGATCAGCCCCAGCATTTT
- TRBD1 TRBJ2-2 TRBV6-2/TRBV6-3 CASSYRQGSRELFF TGTGCCAGCAGTTACCGACAGGGGAGCAGGGAGCTGTTTTTT
once - TRBJ1-1 TRBV20-1 CSAGGTEAFF TGCAGTGCCGGGGGGACTGAAGCTTTCTTT
once - TRBJ1-1 TRBV14 CASSRAGGAEAFF TGTGCCAGCAGCCGAGCGGGAGGGGCTGAAGCTTTCTTT
- - TRBJ1-5 TRBV19 CASSIPGLNQPQHF TGTGCCAGTAGTATCCCAGGGCTAAATCAGCCCCAGCATTTT
- - TRBJ1-1 TRBV30 CAWSRTPNTEAFF TGTGCCTGGAGTCGTACACCAAACACTGAAGCTTTCTTT
- - TRBJ2-4 TRBV7-2 CASSGGASGRNIQYF TGTGCCAGCAGCGGAGGGGCCAGCGGGCGAAACATTCAGTACTTC
- TRBD2 TRBJ2-3 TRBV28 CASAGLAGVGTDTQYF TGTGCCAGCGCGGGACTAGCGGGAGTAGGCACAGATACGCAGTATTTT
- - TRBJ2-7 TRBV7-2 CASSLAPGGSSYEQYF TGTGCCAGCAGCTTAGCCCCAGGGGGGAGCTCCTACGAGCAGTACTTC
- - TRBJ2-6 TRBV2 CASGMGHLDSGANVLTF TGTGCCAGCGGGATGGGACACCTGGACTCTGGGGCCAACGTCCTGACTTTC
- - TRBJ1-5 TRBV15 CATSRGGATQPQHF TGTGCCACCAGCAGAGGTGGGGCCACCCAGCCCCAGCATTTT
- - TRBJ1-5 TRBV6-2/TRBV6-3 CASSYQGPSNQPQHF TGTGCCAGCAGTTACCAGGGGCCGAGCAATCAGCCCCAGCATTTT
- TRBD2 TRBJ2-7 TRBV28 CASSSRLAGGEQYF TGTGCCAGCAGTTCACGACTAGCGGGGGGGGAGCAGTACTTC
- - TRBJ1-1 TRBV18 CASSQTEGAFF TGTGCCAGCTCACAGACAGAAGGAGCTTTCTTT
- TRBD1 TRBJ1-2 TRBV27 CASRRETGRNYGYTF TGTGCCAGCCGACGTGAGACAGGGCGTAACTATGGCTACACCTTC
- TRBD2 TRBJ2-5 TRBV14 CASSQGLAGGLETQYF TGTGCCAGCAGCCAAGGACTAGCGGGAGGACTAGAGACCCAGTACTTC
once TRBD2 TRBJ2-1 TRBV11-3 CASSSGTSGSDEQFF TGTGCCAGCAGCTCTGGGACTAGCGGGAGCGATGAGCAGTTCTTC
once TRBD2 TRBJ2-3 TRBV7-7 CASSKGLADSDTQYF TGTGCTAGCAGCAAGGGACTAGCGGACTCAGATACGCAGTATTTT
- TRBD1 TRBJ1-6 TRBV28 CASSFGAGTGNSPLHF TGTGCCAGCAGTTTTGGGGCCGGGACAGGGAATTCACCCCTCCACTTT
- - TRBJ2-1 TRBV9 CASSASKSGEDNEQFF TGTGCCAGCAGCGCCTCAAAATCAGGGGAAGACAATGAGCAGTTCTTC
- TRBD1 TRBJ1-2 TRBV6-5 CASRQWTGHYGYTF TGTGCCAGCAGGCAATGGACAGGCCACTATGGCTACACCTTC
few - TRBJ2-2 TRBV9 CASSVSRGELFF TGTGCCAGCAGCGTATCCCGCGGGGAGCTGTTTTTT
- - TRBJ2-3 TRBV7-2 CASSLGQGFSGRVRDTQYF TGTGCCAGCAGCTTAGGGCAGGGGTTTAGCGGGCGGGTCCGGGATACGCAGTATTTT
- - TRBJ2-1 TRBV30 CAWSARLVGYNEQFF TGTGCCTGGAGCGCTCGACTAGTAGGGTACAATGAGCAGTTCTTC
- TRBD2 TRBJ2-3 TRBV28 CASRTLAGGRADTQYF TGTGCCAGCAGAACCCTAGCGGGAGGGAGGGCAGATACGCAGTATTTT